These 32 T cell receptor beta chains were sequenced from one sample in a study of T cells in Graves' hyperthyroidism and ophthalmopathy. Amplified TCR beta CDR3 regions came from RNA transcripts. In the first-round RT-PCR of the TCR CDR3, the HTBI primer set was used. TCRdb ran MiXCR on the multiplex PCR reads and lists one entry per CDR3 protein. The sample shows approximately 260,000 distinct CDR3 sequences, 15% of them seen only once. Sequenced material: blood. The receptor set was obtained from a woman aged 45-59 years with Graves' hyperthyroidism that later progressed to Graves' ophthalmopathy.

This chain uses TRBV2 with TRBJ2-7; TRBD2 agrees at 16 bases. The germline gives CDR1 SNHLY, CDR2 FYNNEI. This CDR3 comprises 15 residues. Trimming at V came to 5 bases and at J to 6 bases, leaving 4 bases not matched to a gene. The CDR3 DNA follows: TGTGCCAGCAGTCCCGGGACTAGCGGGAGGGGCGAGCAGTACTTC. It translates to CASSPGTSGRGEQYF.

This clonotype was seen ten or more times. This chain uses TRBV20-1 with TRBJ1-1; weak D call: TRBD1 (6 bases). Trimming left V 5 bases short and J 1 base short, with 11 bases between. The CDR3 covers 13 residues. The germline V gene encodes CDR1 DFQATT and CDR2 SNEGSKA (reference sequence). The CDR3 DNA follows: TGCAGTGCTCTGGACAGCCCGAACACTGAAGCTTTCTTT. Its translation is CSALDSPNTEAFF.

The rearrangement joins TRBV9 to TRBJ2-7; 7 bases agree with TRBD1. Germline V gene sequence: CDR1 SGDLS, CDR2 YYNGEE. This CDR3 is 15 amino acids long. The trim removed 4 bases at V and 6 bases at J, leaving 13 bases unmatched. The CDR3 DNA sequence: TGTGCCAGCAGCCCACACCTAGGGGGCTTAGGCGAGCAGTACTTC. Amino acid sequence: CASSPHLGGLGEQYF.

This clonotype was detected ten times or more. The chain recombines TRBV7-8 with TRBJ2-1; 7 bases map to TRBD2. Trimming at V came to 0 bases and at J to 9 bases, leaving 5 bases not matched to a gene. CDR3 size: 14 residues. CDR1 and CDR2 from the germline V gene are SGHVS and FQNEAQ. The CDR3 region is CASSLASLAGEQFF. As DNA, the CDR3 is TGTGCCAGCAGCTTAGCAAGTTTAGCGGGTGAGCAGTTCTTC.

About this clonotype: A much bigger clone sits one base away, suggesting this may be a read error. The chain joins TRBV7-8 to TRBJ2-2; weak D call: TRBD1 (5 bases). V was cut by 2 bases and J by 6 bases, with 19 bases left in between. The CDR3 spans 17 residues. Germline CDR1 and CDR2: SGHVS and FQNEAQ. For the CDR3, the DNA is TGTGCCAGCAGCTTATTTCGGCCGGGCAGGGATCCCGGGGAGCTGTTTTTT. Its protein is CASSLFRPGRDPGELFF. The complete variable domain, with remaining parts taken from reference TRBV7-8 and TRBJ2-2, reads GAGVSQSPRYKVAKRGQDVALRCDPISGHVSLFWYQQALGQGPEFLTYFQNEAQLDKSGLPSDRFFAERPEGSVSTLKIQRTQQEDSAVYLCASSLFRPGRDPGELFFGEGSRLTVL.

This clonotype was picked up many times. The chain employs TRBV11-3 and TRBJ2-7; D is perhaps TRBD1 (6 bases). The CDR3 has 15 residues. Between the trimmed V and J ends, which lost 3 bases and 6 bases, there was a span of 18 bases. Germline V gives CDR1 SGHNT, CDR2 YENEEA. CDR3 protein: CASSLDSTWGREQYF. CDR3 in DNA: TGTGCCAGCAGCTTGGACAGCACCTGGGGGCGCGAGCAGTACTTC.

This clonotype was seen repeatedly, ten times or more. The genes are TRBV20-1 and TRBJ2-3; TRBD1 or TRBD2 may be the D gene (6 bases each). The ends were cut back, 3 bases at V and 1 base at J, with 11 bases in the middle. Per germline, CDR1 DFQATT and CDR2 SNEGSKA (reference sequence). This CDR3 is 14 amino acids long. The CDR3 sequence is CSARRDTRTDTQYF. The CDR3 bases are TGCAGTGCTAGGCGGGACACCCGCACAGATACGCAGTATTTT.

This clonotype was counted many times. V gene TRBV6-2 or TRBV6-3 combines with J gene TRBJ1-1, with D possibly being TRBD1 (6 bases). The V end was cut by 6 bases, the J end by 0 bases, with 17 bases between. In germline, CDR1 is MNHEY, CDR2 SVGEGT. The CDR3 sequence is 16 residues long. CDR3 residues: CASSTNRVVMNTEAFF. The CDR3 coding sequence is TGTGCCAGCAGCACCAACAGGGTCGTCATGAACACTGAAGCTTTCTTT.

This clonotype has at least ten counts. The V gene is TRBV6-1, the J gene TRBJ2-7; D is tentatively TRBD1 or TRBD2 (5 bases each). Per the germline V gene, CDR1 is MNHNS and CDR2 is SASEGT. V lost 5 bases, J lost 6 bases, and 17 bases lay in between. CDR3 size: 14 residues. CDR3 sequence reads: CASSRPEGPGEQYF. The CDR3 nucleotides read TGTGCCAGCAGTCGCCCAGAGGGGCCGGGCGAGCAGTACTTC.

This clonotype was seen ten or more times. The chain links TRBV28 to TRBJ2-2, with unresolved D. This CDR3 contains 11 residues. Germline CDR1 MDHEN, CDR2 SYDVKM. V lost 7 bases to trimming and J lost 6 bases, with 6 bases between them. CDR3 region: CASTVAGELFF. CDR3 DNA sequence: TGTGCCAGCACTGTGGCCGGGGAGCTGTTTTTT.

This clonotype was seen at least ten times. This rearrangement joins TRBV2 to TRBJ2-3; no firm D call. V was shortened by 8 bases and J by 1 base, with 13 bases between the two germline ends. The CDR3 covers 14 residues. The germline CDR1 and CDR2 sequences are SNHLY and FYNNEI. The CDR3 region is CASVGRSRTDTQYF. CDR3 coding DNA: TGTGCCAGCGTCGGGCGGTCACGCACAGATACGCAGTATTTT.

This clonotype was recorded many times. DNA for the CDR3: TGTGCCAGCAGCTTGGCGCTTACTCAGCAAGAGACCCAGTACTTC. This sequence encodes CASSLALTQQETQYF. The rearrangement joins TRBV5-6 to TRBJ2-5, with D uncertain. The CDR3 runs to 15 residues. V lost 0 bases, J lost 2 bases, and 11 bases lay in between. In germline, CDR1 is SGHDT, CDR2 YYEEEE.

This clonotype was observed at least ten times. The rearrangement joins TRBV28 to TRBJ2-7, with 10 bases aligning to TRBD2. Germline V lookup: CDR1 MDHEN, CDR2 SYDVKM. The CDR3 contains 13 residues. V trimming: 6 bases; J trimming: 5 bases; junction bases outside the gene matches: 4. The CDR3 nucleotides are TGTGCCAGCAGCCCGGGACTAGCGCACGAGCAGTACTTC. Its protein product is CASSPGLAHEQYF.

This clonotype was counted many times. The chain's CDR3 is CASSRDGQTSYEQYF. The CDR3 DNA sequence: TGTGCCAGCAGTAGAGATGGACAGACCTCCTACGAGCAGTACTTC. The chain links TRBV6-2 or TRBV6-3 to TRBJ2-7; possible D gene TRBD1, 6 bases. The CDR3 is 15 amino acids. V lost 5 bases and J lost 0, with 14 bases in between. Germline V gene sequence: CDR1 MNHEY, CDR2 SVGEGT.

This clonotype came up many times. The J gene is TRBJ2-3, the V gene TRBV20-1, with a weak D call TRBD2 (7 bases). V was cut by 3 bases and J by 1 base, with 17 bases left in between. Germline loops: CDR1 DFQATT, CDR2 SNEGSKA (reference sequence). CDR3 length equals 16 residues. The CDR3, as DNA: TGCAGTGCTAGGGTCACAGGGAGGGGGGGCACAGATACGCAGTATTTT. It is translated as CSARVTGRGGTDTQYF.

This clonotype was detected only a few times. The J gene is TRBJ2-1, the V gene TRBV20-1; TRBD2 agrees at 7 bases. V shed 6 bases and J 7 bases; nucleotides not matched to a gene: 12. The CDR3 is made up of 14 amino acids. The V gene's germline CDR1 is DFQATT and CDR2 SNEGSKA (reference sequence). The CDR3 is CSAGEGGPGNEQFF. The CDR3 nucleotides read TGCAGTGCCGGGGAGGGAGGGCCAGGAAATGAGCAGTTCTTC.

This clonotype was seen many times. The CDR3 sequence is CAISGLAGGHNEQFF. The CDR3 DNA follows: TGTGCCATCAGTGGGCTAGCGGGAGGACACAATGAGCAGTTCTTC. This sequence joins TRBV10-3 and TRBJ2-1; TRBD2 matches at 11 bases. This CDR3 contains 15 residues. The V gene's germline CDR1 is ENHRY and CDR2 SYGVKD. The junction had 4 bases not matched to a gene; V was cut back by 4 bases and J by 5 bases.

This clonotype was found many times. The chain is built from TRBV5-6 and TRBJ1-5; 9 bases map to TRBD1. Germline-derived CDR1 and CDR2 are SGHDT and YYEEEE. The CDR3 is 16 residues long. Trimming cost V 3 bases and J 5 bases; bases outside gene matches: 9. CDR3 nucleotides: TGTGCCAGCAGCTCCTATAAAGGGACAGGGCATCAGCCCCAGCATTTT. Its protein product is CASSSYKGTGHQPQHF.

This clonotype was counted ten times or more. The chain recombines TRBV6-5 with TRBJ1-2, with D perhaps matching TRBD1 (5 bases). V shed 5 bases and J shed 4 bases, with 11 bases lying between them. The CDR3 extends over 13 amino acids. The germline V gene encodes CDR1 MNHEY and CDR2 SVGAGI. Written as DNA, the CDR3 is TGTGCCAGCAGTCCAGACAGACCCTATGGCTACACCTTC. It translates to CASSPDRPYGYTF.

This clonotype has a handful of counts. This sequence joins TRBV19 and TRBJ1-3; D is perhaps TRBD1 (6 bases). V lost 3 bases, J lost 4 bases, and 16 bases lay in between. This CDR3 is built from 16 residues. Germline CDR1 reads LNHDA; CDR2 reads SQIVND (reference sequence). CDR3 sequence: CASSISGTGPGNTIYF. CDR3 coding DNA: TGTGCCAGTAGTATCAGCGGTACAGGGCCCGGAAACACCATATATTTT.

This chain uses TRBV20-1 with TRBJ1-5; 9 nucleotides agree with TRBD1. Germline CDR1 DFQATT, CDR2 SNEGSKA (reference sequence). The V segment lost 0 bases and the J segment 7 bases; nucleotides outside the gene matches: 28. This CDR3 is 22 amino acids long. CDR3 bases: TGCAGTGCTAGAGACCACAGAGAGACACGACGCCGGACAGGGGAATCGTCCCAGCCCCAGCATTTT. Translation: CSARDHRETRRRTGESSQPQHF.

The sample holds many counts of this clonotype. The CDR3: CASSPPGGVGGYTF. In nucleotides, the CDR3 is TGTGCCAGCAGTCCCCCGGGCGGGGTCGGTGGCTACACCTTC. This chain connects TRBV2 to TRBJ1-2; D gene uncertain. CDR1 is SNHLY, CDR2 FYNNEI, per germline. The CDR3 loop spans 14 amino acids. The V gene lost 5 bases and the J gene lost 7 bases, with 17 bases spanning the gap.

The rearrangement joins TRBV7-8 to TRBJ1-3; D may be TRBD1 (6 bases). The CDR3 spans 18 residues. Trimming cost V 1 base and J 0 bases, with 16 bases left between them. CDR1 is SGHVS, CDR2 FQNEAQ, per germline. The CDR3 nucleotides read TGTGCCAGCAGCTTAGTGGTCGATACAGGGCTCTCTGGAAACACCATATATTTT. Protein product: CASSLVVDTGLSGNTIYF.

V and J are TRBV10-2 and TRBJ1-5, with a possible D match to TRBD1 (6 bases). Trimming took off 9 bases at V and 1 base at J, with 10 bases between the two ends. CDR3 length equals 13 residues. Germline V lookup: CDR1 WSHSY, CDR2 SAAADI. The CDR3 sequence: CASGQNSNQPQHF. CDR3 nucleotides: TGCGCCAGTGGACAGAACAGCAATCAGCCCCAGCATTTT.

The sample holds many counts of this clonotype. V usage is TRBV29-1 and J usage is TRBJ1-1; 8 bases fit TRBD1. In germline, CDR1 is SQVTM, CDR2 ANQGSEA. CDR3 size: 14 residues. The ends lost 4 bases at V and 4 bases at J; junction bases unmatched: 8. CDR3 in amino acids: CSVVPRGQGTEAFF. The DNA for the CDR3 is TGCAGCGTTGTGCCCAGGGGGCAGGGCACTGAAGCTTTCTTT.

This chain uses TRBV27 with TRBJ2-5; 9 bases match TRBD1. V was clipped by 5 bases and J by 5 bases; unmatched bases: 6. Germline V gene lookup returns CDR1 MNHEY and CDR2 SMNVEV (reference sequence). The CDR3 extends over 14 amino acids. CDR3 nucleotides: TGTGCCAGCAGTCTCACAGGGGGCGCCGAGACCCAGTACTTC. Residues: CASSLTGGAETQYF.

The rearrangement links TRBV6-1 to TRBJ2-5, with D unresolved. The CDR3 covers 14 residues. Trimming removed 1 base at V and 14 bases at J, with 20 bases between. CDR1 and CDR2 (germline): MNHNS, SASEGT. CDR3 protein: CASSEGLRTSTPYF. CDR3 DNA: TGTGCCAGCAGTGAAGGGCTACGAACCTCGACCCCTTACTTC.

This clonotype was recorded at least ten times. The chain couples TRBV9 to TRBJ1-2; TRBD1 might be the D (5 bases). CDR3 length: 13 residues. The germline V gene has CDR1 SGDLS and CDR2 YYNGEE. V lost 3 bases to trimming and J lost 8 bases, with 14 bases between them. The CDR3 sequence is CASSEQETQGYTF. CDR3 coding DNA: TGTGCCAGCAGCGAACAGGAAACACAGGGCTACACCTTC.

Many counts were recorded for this clonotype. This chain connects TRBV6-1 to TRBJ1-4; TRBD1 might be the D (5 bases). V lost 5 bases and J lost 5, with 12 bases in between. Germline V gene sequence: CDR1 MNHNS, CDR2 SASEGT. This CDR3 spans 14 amino acids. In nucleotides, the CDR3 is TGTGCCAGCAGTTACCTAGGGGCGAATGAAAAACTGTTTTTT. It is translated as CASSYLGANEKLFF.

This clonotype occurred many times. The rearrangement links TRBV5-1 to TRBJ2-7, with D possibly TRBD1 on 6 matching bases. Germline CDR1 is SGHRS and CDR2 is YFSETQ. V was shortened by 0 bases and J by 5 bases, with 6 bases between the two germline ends. The CDR3 is 12 amino acids. The DNA for the CDR3 is TGCGCCAGCAGCTTGGACAGGGACGAGCAGTACTTC. Translation: CASSLDRDEQYF.

There are a few counts of this clonotype. Possible read error: a much larger clone is one base away. J is TRBJ1-2 and V is TRBV2; the D gene is possibly TRBD1 (6 bases). Per the germline V gene, CDR1 is SNHLY and CDR2 is FYNNEI. V was shortened by 6 bases and J by 1 base, with 12 bases between the two germline ends. The CDR3 is 14 amino acids. CDR3 region: CASRRGAYNYGYTF. CDR3 DNA sequence: TGTGCCAGCAGACGGGGGGCGTATAACTATGGCTACACCTTC.

This clonotype was counted at least ten times. The genes are TRBV12-3 or TRBV12-4 and TRBJ1-5, with unresolved D. This CDR3 is 14 amino acids long. Between the trimmed V and J ends, which lost 1 base and 5 bases, there was a span of 9 bases. The CDR3 DNA reads as TGTGCCAGCAGTTTAGTACAGACGGATCAGCCCCAGCATTTT. Its translation is CASSLVQTDQPQHF.